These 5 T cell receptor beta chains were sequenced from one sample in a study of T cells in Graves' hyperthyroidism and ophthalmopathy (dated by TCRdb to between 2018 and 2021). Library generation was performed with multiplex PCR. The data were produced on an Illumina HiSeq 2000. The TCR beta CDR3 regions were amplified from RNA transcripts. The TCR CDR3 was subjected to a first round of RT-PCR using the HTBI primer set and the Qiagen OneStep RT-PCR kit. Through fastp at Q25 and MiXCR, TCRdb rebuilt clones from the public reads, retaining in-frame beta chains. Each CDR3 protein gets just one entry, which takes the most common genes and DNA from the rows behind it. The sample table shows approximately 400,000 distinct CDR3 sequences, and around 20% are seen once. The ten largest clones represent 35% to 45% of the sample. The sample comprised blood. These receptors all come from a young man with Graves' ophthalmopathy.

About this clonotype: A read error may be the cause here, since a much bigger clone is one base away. This CDR3 is CVSSTRVETQYF. CDR3 DNA: TGTGTCAGCAGCACCCGGGTGGAGACCCAGTACTTC. The V call is TRBV5-6, the J call TRBJ2-5; D gene ambiguous. The CDR3 covers 12 residues. Germline V gene data show CDR1 as SGHDT and CDR2 as YYEEEE. Full variable domain (outside the CDR3, taken from reference TRBV5-6 and TRBJ2-5): DAGVTQSPTHLIKTRGQQVTLRCSPKSGHDTVSWYQQALGQGPQFIFQYYEEEERQRGNFPDRFSGHQFPNYSSELNVNALLLGDSALYLCVSSTRVETQYFGPGTRLLVL.

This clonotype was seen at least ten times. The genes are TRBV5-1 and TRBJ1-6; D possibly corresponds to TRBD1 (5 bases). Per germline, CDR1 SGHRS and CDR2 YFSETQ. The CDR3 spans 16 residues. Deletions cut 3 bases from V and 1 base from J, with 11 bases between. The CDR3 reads CASSSGASSYNSPLHF. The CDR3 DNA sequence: TGCGCCAGCAGCTCTGGGGCCAGTTCCTATAATTCACCCCTCCACTTT.

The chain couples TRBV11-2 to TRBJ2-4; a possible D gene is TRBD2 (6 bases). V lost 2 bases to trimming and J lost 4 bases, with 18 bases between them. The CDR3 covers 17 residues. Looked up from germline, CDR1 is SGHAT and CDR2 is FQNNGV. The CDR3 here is CASSLSPAEGRKNIQYF. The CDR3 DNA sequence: TGTGCCAGCAGCTTATCGCCAGCGGAGGGTCGAAAAAACATTCAGTACTTC.

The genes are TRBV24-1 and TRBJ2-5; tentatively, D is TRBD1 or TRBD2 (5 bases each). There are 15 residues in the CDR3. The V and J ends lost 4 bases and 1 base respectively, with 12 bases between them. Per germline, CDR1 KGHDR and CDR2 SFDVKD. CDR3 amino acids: CATSEAGTLQETQYF. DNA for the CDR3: TGTGCCACCAGTGAAGCCGGGACGCTCCAAGAGACCCAGTACTTC.

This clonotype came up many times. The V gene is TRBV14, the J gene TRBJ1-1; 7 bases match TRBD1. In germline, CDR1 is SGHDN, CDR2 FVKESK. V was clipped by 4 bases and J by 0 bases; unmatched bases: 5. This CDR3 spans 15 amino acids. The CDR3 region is CASSRLGQLNTEAFF. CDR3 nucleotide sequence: TGTGCCAGCAGCCGATTGGGACAGTTGAACACTGAAGCTTTCTTT.